This entry is about one TCR beta chain. Its antigen is as yet unknown. V was pared by 5 bases and J by 0 bases, with 11 bases between. This CDR3 is 14 amino acids long. In germline, CDR1 is PRHDT, CDR2 FYEKMQ (reference sequence). This sample stems from a study of shared clonotypes between healthy human individuals. The naive CD8 subset, CD45RO-negative cells positively selected for CCR7, excluded terminally differentiated effector memory CD45RA+ cells. Study results and caveats: Rarefaction curves obtained for sorted subsets showed sequencing incomplete despite large depth. Limited genetic and exposure-history diversity came from having few donors.

Across several immunoSEQ plates, the genomic DNA of each subset was split evenly. In the original analysis: Owing to the provision of junction-only sequences devoid of quality scores by immunoSEQ, filtering differed. Using immunoSEQ multiplex PCR, the repertoire was profiled, and TCRdb retains in-frame clones only, with some absent. V, J and clone size reflect that table, while D and trimming were determined from the DNA. The sample records hundreds of thousands of clones, 98% being singletons. This sequence was found in a man aged 25 to 45 in good health. The chain couples TRBV13 to TRBJ2-7, with D unresolved. The specimen was naive CD8+ T cells sorted from blood. CDR3 bases: TGTGCCAGCAGCAACGGGCGGAGCTCCTACGAGCAGTACTTC. Amino acids: CASSNGRSSYEQYF.